This TCR beta chain was profiled in a study of blood T cell repertoires in COVID-19. The germline V and J ends were trimmed by 3 bases and 7 bases, with 10 bases remaining between them. Per germline, CDR1 LGHDT and CDR2 YNNKEL (reference sequence). CDR3 length equals 14 residues. Data came from immunoSEQ multiplex PCR; TCRdb stores just in-frame clones and leaves some out. The sample carries some 170,000 clones, around 85% recorded once. This receptor was taken from a man in his forties who had recovered from COVID-19. The sample taken for sequencing was PBMCs or T cells enriched from blood (not recorded which). V and J are TRBV3-1 (or the pseudogene TRBV3-2) and TRBJ1-6, with a tentative D call TRBD1 (6 bases). The CDR3 is CASSQRTVNSPLHF. CDR3 nucleotides: TGTGCCAGCAGCCAGAGGACAGTGAATTCACCCCTCCACTTT.